The rows below give T cell receptor beta chains drawn from one sample of a study of T cell responses to AZD1222 COVID-19 vaccine. Libraries were prepared by immunoSEQ multiplex PCR; TCRdb keeps only in-frame clonotypes and omits some of them. The table lists about 110,000 clones, roughly nine tenths of them singletons. The material sequenced was peripheral blood, taken on day 0 of AZD1222 vaccination. These receptors all come from an adult in good health. Both conserved end residues are part of each CDR3. Each record gives: D gene, clone size, J gene, V gene, CDR3 protein, CDR3 DNA. The D gene is left open where the match is weak. Only some rows state a clone size, as once, few, many or a class for expanded clones.

D: -
size: -
J: TRBJ2-5
V: TRBV18
CDR3: CASSPSPGETQYF
DNA: TGTGCCAGCTCACCAAGTCCGGGTGAGACCCAGTACTTC

D: TRBD1
size: -
J: TRBJ1-3
V: TRBV3-1/TRBV3-2
CDR3: CASSQDQPGGILNTIYF
DNA: TGTGCCAGCAGCCAAGATCAACCAGGGGGAATCTTAAACACCATATATTTT

D: -
size: -
J: TRBJ1-6
V: TRBV4-1
CDR3: CASSQPPESPLHF
DNA: TGCGCCAGCAGCCAACCCCCGGAATCACCCCTCCACTTT

D: -
size: -
J: TRBJ1-6
V: TRBV27
CDR3: CASSLGQDGSPLHF
DNA: TGTGCCAGCAGTTTAGGGCAGGACGGTTCACCCCTCCACTTT

D: TRBD2
size: -
J: TRBJ2-7
V: TRBV6-5
CDR3: CASRVGGMSYF
DNA: TGTGCCAGCAGGGTGGGGGGGATGAGTTACTTC

D: TRBD1
size: -
J: TRBJ1-2
V: TRBV3-1/TRBV3-2
CDR3: CASSFGQGDGYTF
DNA: TGTGCCAGCAGCTTCGGACAGGGGGATGGCTACACCTTC

D: -
size: -
J: TRBJ2-7
V: TRBV21-1
CDR3: CASSKGPQGRLSYEQYF
DNA: TGTGCCAGCAGCAAAGGTCCTCAGGGGAGGCTTTCCTACGAGCAGTACTTC

D: -
size: -
J: TRBJ1-5
V: TRBV6-1
CDR3: CASSEGGQPQHF
DNA: TGTGCCAGCAGTGAAGGGGGTCAGCCCCAGCATTTT

D: -
size: -
J: TRBJ2-7
V: TRBV11-2
CDR3: CASSFGGRPYEQYF
DNA: TGTGCCAGCAGCTTCGGCGGGCGGCCCTACGAGCAGTACTTC

D: TRBD1
size: -
J: TRBJ1-1
V: TRBV19
CDR3: CASSENRGITEAFF
DNA: TGTGCCAGTAGTGAAAACAGGGGAATTACTGAAGCTTTCTTT

D: -
size: once
J: TRBJ2-7
V: TRBV7-9
CDR3: CASSLRDINIDEQYF
DNA: TGTGCCAGCAGCTTAAGGGACATAAACATTGACGAGCAGTACTTC

D: -
size: once
J: TRBJ1-5
V: TRBV18
CDR3: CASSSGDSNQPQHF
DNA: TGTGCCAGCTCTTCAGGGGATAGCAATCAGCCCCAGCATTTT

D: TRBD1
size: once
J: TRBJ2-7
V: TRBV7-2
CDR3: CASSFPSTGTRGEQYF
DNA: TGTGCCAGCAGCTTCCCCTCGACAGGGACAAGAGGCGAGCAGTACTTC

D: -
size: -
J: TRBJ2-7
V: TRBV2
CDR3: CASTQEGGRGEQYF
DNA: TGTGCCAGCACCCAGGAGGGGGGCAGAGGCGAGCAGTACTTC

D: -
size: few
J: TRBJ1-2
V: TRBV5-5
CDR3: CASSVTGRAYGGYTF
DNA: TGTGCCAGCAGCGTCACAGGCAGGGCGTATGGAGGCTACACCTTC

D: -
size: -
J: TRBJ2-5
V: TRBV24-1
CDR3: CATSSPDVVETQYF
DNA: TGTGCCACCAGCTCTCCGGACGTGGTAGAGACCCAGTACTTC

D: -
size: -
J: TRBJ1-1
V: TRBV3-1/TRBV3-2
CDR3: CASSLPGLSTEAFF
DNA: TGTGCCAGCAGCCTGCCCGGTCTTAGCACTGAAGCTTTCTTT

D: TRBD1
size: -
J: TRBJ1-1
V: TRBV9
CDR3: CASSVTGETEAFF
DNA: TGTGCCAGCAGCGTAACAGGGGAGACTGAAGCTTTCTTT

D: -
size: -
J: TRBJ2-7
V: TRBV28
CDR3: CASSFSNTYEQYF
DNA: TGTGCCAGCAGTTTCAGCAATACCTACGAGCAGTACTTC

D: TRBD1
size: -
J: TRBJ1-1
V: TRBV25-1
CDR3: CASSGYPHRGMNTEAFF
DNA: TGTGCCAGCAGTGGTTACCCTCACAGGGGAATGAACACTGAAGCTTTCTTT

D: -
size: once
J: TRBJ1-2
V: TRBV27
CDR3: CASAPGAIGYGYTF
DNA: TGTGCCAGTGCGCCAGGGGCGATCGGCTATGGCTACACCTTC

D: -
size: -
J: TRBJ1-5
V: TRBV5-1
CDR3: CASSLGDPRDQPQHF
DNA: TGCGCCAGCAGCTTGGGGGACCCTCGGGATCAGCCCCAGCATTTT

D: -
size: -
J: TRBJ2-3
V: TRBV28
CDR3: CASSSWREPRTDTQYF
DNA: TGTGCCAGCAGTAGTTGGAGGGAGCCGAGGACAGATACGCAGTATTTT

D: -
size: -
J: TRBJ1-3
V: TRBV19
CDR3: CASSSQAGSGNTIYF
DNA: TGTGCCAGTAGTAGCCAAGCGGGGTCTGGAAACACCATATATTTT

D: -
size: -
J: TRBJ2-7
V: TRBV19
CDR3: CASSIGPGRSYEQYF
DNA: TGTGCCAGTAGTATCGGGCCCGGGAGATCCTACGAGCAGTACTTC

D: -
size: -
J: TRBJ2-5
V: TRBV11-2
CDR3: CASTWTGRTQYF
DNA: TGTGCCAGCACCTGGACTGGCAGGACCCAGTACTTC

D: -
size: -
J: TRBJ1-5
V: TRBV27
CDR3: CASRSGMGGVNQPQHF
DNA: TGTGCCAGCAGGTCCGGGATGGGGGGGGTCAATCAGCCCCAGCATTTT

D: -
size: -
J: TRBJ2-7
V: TRBV28
CDR3: CASSLSSKGFPREQYF
DNA: TGTGCCAGCAGTCTCTCCTCAAAAGGGTTCCCTCGCGAGCAGTACTTC

D: TRBD2
size: -
J: TRBJ2-7
V: TRBV5-1
CDR3: CASSPGGRLSYEQYF
DNA: TGCGCCAGCAGCCCGGGGGGGCGGCTCTCCTACGAGCAGTACTTC

D: -
size: -
J: TRBJ2-1
V: TRBV7-9
CDR3: CASSFDQNNEQFF
DNA: TGTGCCAGCAGCTTCGACCAAAACAATGAGCAGTTCTTC

D: -
size: -
J: TRBJ2-5
V: TRBV27
CDR3: CASSPTRETQYF
DNA: TGTGCCAGCAGTCCCACCCGGGAGACCCAGTACTTC

D: -
size: -
J: TRBJ1-4
V: TRBV7-9
CDR3: CASSLLSANEKLFF
DNA: TGTGCCAGCAGCTTATTGTCAGCTAATGAAAAACTGTTTTTT

D: -
size: -
J: TRBJ2-4
V: TRBV5-8
CDR3: CASSLGAGKNIQYF
DNA: TGTGCCAGCAGCTTGGGGGCAGGAAAAAACATTCAGTACTTC

D: -
size: -
J: TRBJ1-3
V: TRBV3-1/TRBV3-2
CDR3: CASTQVTGYRGNTIYF
DNA: TGTGCCAGCACCCAAGTAACAGGGTATAGAGGAAACACCATATATTTT

D: TRBD2
size: -
J: TRBJ2-1
V: TRBV5-4
CDR3: CASSLGAPGGSAGEQFF
DNA: TGTGCCAGCAGCTTGGGAGCACCGGGGGGTAGTGCGGGTGAGCAGTTCTTC

D: -
size: -
J: TRBJ2-5
V: TRBV2
CDR3: CASSEQGGQTQYF
DNA: TGTGCCAGCAGTGAGCAGGGCGGACAGACCCAGTACTTC

D: -
size: -
J: TRBJ2-5
V: TRBV3-1/TRBV3-2
CDR3: CASSPQGIQKTQYF
DNA: TGTGCCAGCAGCCCTCAGGGAATCCAGAAGACCCAGTACTTC

D: -
size: -
J: TRBJ1-1
V: TRBV9
CDR3: CASSRGGMNTEAFF
DNA: TGTGCCAGCAGCCGTGGAGGGATGAACACTGAAGCTTTCTTT

D: TRBD2
size: -
J: TRBJ2-3
V: TRBV4-2
CDR3: CASSQERERYTQYF
DNA: TGTGCCAGCAGCCAAGAGCGGGAGCGATATACGCAGTATTTT

D: TRBD2
size: -
J: TRBJ2-7
V: TRBV7-2
CDR3: CASSLGLLAASSYEQYF
DNA: TGTGCCAGCAGCTTAGGGCTCCTAGCGGCCAGCTCCTACGAGCAGTACTTC

D: -
size: -
J: TRBJ1-3
V: TRBV5-1
CDR3: CASSLDFGTGNTIYF
DNA: TGCGCCAGCAGCTTGGATTTTGGAACTGGAAACACCATATATTTT

D: -
size: -
J: TRBJ1-5
V: TRBV13
CDR3: CASSFGAIGRGQPQHF
DNA: TGTGCCAGCAGCTTTGGGGCCATAGGGAGGGGACAGCCCCAGCATTTT

D: -
size: -
J: TRBJ2-7
V: TRBV27
CDR3: CASSLYGNSYEQYF
DNA: TGTGCCAGCAGTTTATATGGCAACTCCTACGAGCAGTACTTC

D: TRBD1
size: few
J: TRBJ1-5
V: TRBV29-1
CDR3: CSVQGAINQPQHF
DNA: TGCAGCGTTCAGGGGGCGATCAATCAGCCCCAGCATTTT

D: -
size: -
J: TRBJ1-2
V: TRBV2
CDR3: CASSEGWGSYYGYTF
DNA: TGTGCCAGCAGTGAAGGATGGGGTTCTTACTATGGCTACACCTTC

D: TRBD1
size: -
J: TRBJ1-4
V: TRBV7-9
CDR3: CASSLDRATNEKLFF
DNA: TGTGCCAGCAGTTTAGACAGGGCAACTAATGAAAAACTGTTTTTT

D: -
size: -
J: TRBJ2-2
V: TRBV29-1
CDR3: CSGRQAQDTGELFF
DNA: TGCAGCGGAAGACAGGCGCAGGACACCGGGGAGCTGTTTTTT

D: -
size: -
J: TRBJ2-7
V: TRBV7-8
CDR3: CASSRGGGTAYEQYF
DNA: TGTGCCAGCAGCCGAGGGGGCGGGACAGCCTACGAGCAGTACTTC

D: TRBD2
size: -
J: TRBJ2-7
V: TRBV10-3
CDR3: CAISESDLAGYGAYEQYF
DNA: TGTGCCATCAGTGAGTCTGATCTAGCGGGATATGGGGCGTACGAGCAGTACTTC

D: -
size: -
J: TRBJ2-2
V: TRBV6-5
CDR3: CASSSSGELFF
DNA: TGTGCCAGCAGCAGCTCCGGGGAGCTGTTTTTT

D: TRBD1
size: -
J: TRBJ1-5
V: TRBV6-2/TRBV6-3
CDR3: CASSSGQGFDQPQHF
DNA: TGTGCCAGCAGTTCGGGACAGGGTTTCGATCAGCCCCAGCATTTT

D: TRBD1
size: -
J: TRBJ1-2
V: TRBV7-6
CDR3: CASSPGSGGIYGYTF
DNA: TGTGCCAGCAGCCCTGGTTCAGGGGGCATATATGGCTACACCTTC

D: -
size: -
J: TRBJ2-5
V: TRBV6-2/TRBV6-3
CDR3: CASSQDVAETQYF
DNA: TGTGCCAGCAGCCAGGACGTTGCGGAGACCCAGTACTTC

D: TRBD1
size: -
J: TRBJ1-6
V: TRBV28
CDR3: CASWRRQGDSPLHF
DNA: TGTGCCAGCTGGCGCAGGCAGGGGGATTCACCCCTCCACTTT